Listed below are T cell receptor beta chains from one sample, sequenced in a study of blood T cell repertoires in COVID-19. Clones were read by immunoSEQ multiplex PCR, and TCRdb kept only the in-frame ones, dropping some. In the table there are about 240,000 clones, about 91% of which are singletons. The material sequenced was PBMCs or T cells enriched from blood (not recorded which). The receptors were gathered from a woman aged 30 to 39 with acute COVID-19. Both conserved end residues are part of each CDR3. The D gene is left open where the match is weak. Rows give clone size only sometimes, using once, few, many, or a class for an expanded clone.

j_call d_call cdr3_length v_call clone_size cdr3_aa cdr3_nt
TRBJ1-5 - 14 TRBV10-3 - CAISELAGNQPQHF TGTGCCATCAGTGAGTTGGCAGGGAATCAGCCCCAGCATTTT
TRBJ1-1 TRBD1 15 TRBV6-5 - CASSLRQGRNTEAFF TGTGCCAGCAGCCTACGACAGGGACGGAACACTGAAGCTTTCTTT
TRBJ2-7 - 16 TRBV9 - CASSVEEGGRLSEQYF TGTGCCAGCAGCGTAGAGGAGGGGGGGAGATTGTCCGAGCAGTACTTC
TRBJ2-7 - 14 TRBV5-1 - CASSLAQISYEQYF TGCGCCAGCAGCTTGGCACAGATCTCCTACGAGCAGTACTTC
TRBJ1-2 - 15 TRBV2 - CASSEALLAADGYTF TGTGCCAGCAGTGAAGCGCTTTTGGCCGCGGATGGCTACACCTTC
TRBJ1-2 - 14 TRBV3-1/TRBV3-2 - CASSQNRDAYGYTF TGTGCCAGCAGCCAAAACAGGGACGCCTATGGCTACACCTTC
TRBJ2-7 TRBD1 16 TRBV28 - CASSIDRADGAYEQYF TGTGCCAGCAGTATCGACAGGGCTGACGGGGCCTACGAGCAGTACTTC
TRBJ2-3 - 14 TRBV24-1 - CATSDPGEADTQYF TGTGCCACCAGTGACCCGGGAGAGGCAGATACGCAGTATTTT
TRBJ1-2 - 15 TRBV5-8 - CASSSDRRSFYGYTF TGTGCCAGCAGCTCCGACAGGAGAAGTTTCTATGGCTACACCTTC
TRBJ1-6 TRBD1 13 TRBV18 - CASSPDRESPLHF TGTGCCAGCTCACCTGACAGGGAATCACCCCTCCACTTT
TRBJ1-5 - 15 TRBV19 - CASSILRGEGQPQHF TGTGCCAGTAGTATCTTGCGGGGTGAGGGACAGCCCCAGCATTTT
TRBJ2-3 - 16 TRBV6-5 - CASSYSGGESTDTQYF TGTGCCAGCAGTTACTCAGGAGGGGAGAGCACAGATACGCAGTATTTT
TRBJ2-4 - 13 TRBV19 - CASSIGQRNIQYF TGTGCCAGTAGTATAGGACAGAGGAACATTCAGTACTTC
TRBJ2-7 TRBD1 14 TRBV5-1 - CASEPGQGDYEQYF TGCGCCAGCGAACCGGGACAGGGGGACTACGAGCAGTACTTC
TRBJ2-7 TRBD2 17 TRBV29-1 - CSVDHPGGTSGSYEQYF TGCAGCGTTGATCATCCCGGAGGGACTAGCGGGTCCTACGAGCAGTACTTC
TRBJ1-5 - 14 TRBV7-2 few CASSLVTGDAPQHF TGTGCCAGCAGCTTAGTAACGGGGGATGCGCCCCAGCATTTT
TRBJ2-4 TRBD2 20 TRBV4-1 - CASSQDGASGASGAKNIQYF TGCGCCAGCAGCCAAGATGGGGCTAGCGGGGCCTCTGGGGCCAAAAACATTCAGTACTTC
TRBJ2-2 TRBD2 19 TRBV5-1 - CASSQGLAGDSLNTGELFF TGCGCCAGCAGCCAGGGACTAGCGGGGGACTCGCTGAACACCGGGGAGCTGTTTTTT
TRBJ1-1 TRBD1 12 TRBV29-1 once CSAGTGATEAFF TGCAGCGCCGGGACAGGTGCAACTGAAGCTTTCTTT
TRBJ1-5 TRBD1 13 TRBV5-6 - CASSAQGDQPQHF TGTGCCAGCAGCGCACAGGGGGATCAGCCCCAGCATTTT
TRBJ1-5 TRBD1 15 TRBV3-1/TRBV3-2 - CASSLTADRDQPQHF TGTGCCAGCAGCCTAACGGCGGACAGGGATCAGCCCCAGCATTTT
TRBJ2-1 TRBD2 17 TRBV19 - CASTSSRGLAGANEQFF TGTGCCAGTACCTCATCGAGGGGACTAGCGGGGGCTAACGAGCAGTTCTTC
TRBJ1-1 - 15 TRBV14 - CASSQARGVGTEAFF TGTGCCAGCAGCCAAGCCCGGGGGGTAGGGACTGAAGCTTTCTTT
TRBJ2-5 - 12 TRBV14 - CASSREEETQYF TGTGCCAGCAGCCGGGAGGAGGAGACCCAGTACTTC
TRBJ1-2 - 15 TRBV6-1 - CASSEGQPDTYGYTF TGTGCCAGCAGTGAAGGACAGCCGGACACTTATGGCTACACCTTC
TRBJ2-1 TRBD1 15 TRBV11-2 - CASSLDLFRQGPQFF TGTGCCAGCAGCTTAGACCTCTTTCGACAGGGACCGCAGTTCTTC
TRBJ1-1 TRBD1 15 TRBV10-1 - CASSRTGTMNTEAFF TGCGCCAGCAGTCGGACAGGGACTATGAACACTGAAGCTTTCTTT
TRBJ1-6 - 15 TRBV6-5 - CASRPEGRHFSPLHF TGTGCCAGCAGGCCCGAGGGCAGACACTTCTCACCCCTCCACTTT
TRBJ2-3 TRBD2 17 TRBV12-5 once CASGLGRLAGGEDTQYF TGTGCTAGTGGTTTGGGGAGACTAGCGGGGGGGGAAGATACGCAGTATTTT
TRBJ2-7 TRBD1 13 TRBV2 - CASSRTGSYEQYF TGTGCCAGCAGTAGGACAGGCTCCTACGAGCAGTACTTC
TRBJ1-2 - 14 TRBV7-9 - CASSIGRRNYGYTF TGTGCCAGCAGCATCGGACGGAGGAACTATGGCTACACCTTC
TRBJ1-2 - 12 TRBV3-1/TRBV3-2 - CASSLQRDGYTF TGTGCCAGCAGCTTGCAGAGGGATGGCTACACCTTC
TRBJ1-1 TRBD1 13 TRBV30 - CAWSQEGGPEAFF TGTGCCTGGAGTCAGGAAGGGGGCCCTGAAGCTTTCTTT
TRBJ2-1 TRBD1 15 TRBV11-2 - CASSPDRGPGDEQFF TGTGCCAGCAGTCCGGACAGGGGGCCCGGCGATGAGCAGTTCTTC
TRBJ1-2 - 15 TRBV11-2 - CASSLVWGRGYGYTF TGTGCCAGCAGCTTAGTGTGGGGGCGCGGCTATGGCTACACCTTC